The entry that follows covers one T cell receptor (beta chain) sequence. With a much larger clone just one base away, this may be a read error. These data originate in a study of kidney transplant recipient with SARS-CoV-2 infection. TCRdb redid the calling of the reads with MiXCR, one entry per CDR3 protein. The sample lists 200,000 to 250,000 distinct CDR3 sequences; more than 25% were seen once. Germline CDR1 reads SGDLS; CDR2 reads YYNGEE. The V gene lost 0 bases and the J gene lost 4 bases, with 10 bases spanning the gap. The CDR3 extends over 14 amino acids. The sequence was collected from a male patient in his thirties who had COVID-19 and was a kidney transplant recipient. Some of these T cells may belong to the graft donor. J is TRBJ1-2 and V is TRBV9; D unresolved. The material was a blood sample, obtained at baseline and on approximately day 120 from a kidney transplant recipient. The CDR3 coding sequence is TGTGCCAGCAGCGTAGATAGGCTGAGCTATGGCTACACCTTC. This encodes CASSVDRLSYGYTF.